This T cell receptor beta chain was recorded in a study of OX40 agonist ivuxolimab in advanced cancers. Libraries were prepared by immunoSEQ multiplex PCR; TCRdb keeps only in-frame clonotypes and omits some of them. In the table there are about 62,000 clones, 88% of which are singletons. Collection of blood occurred at baseline, at cycle 4 day 1, and at cycle 7 day 1. Germline values: CDR1 MDHEN, CDR2 SYDVKM. V lost 5 bases and J 8 bases, leaving 6 bases between the germline ends. The length of the CDR3 is 11 residues. The chain links TRBV28 to TRBJ1-4, with D hard to call. This material consisted of CD4+ or CD8+ T cells sorted from blood, taken in a trial of the OX40 agonist ivuxolimab. This TCR came from an adult with an advanced solid tumor such as melanoma, head and neck, liver or kidney cancer. The CDR3 sequence is CASSIGEKLFF. CDR3 DNA: TGTGCCAGCAGTATAGGGGAAAAACTGTTTTTT. The variable domain in full, completed from reference TRBV28 and TRBJ1-4, reads DVKVTQSSRYLVKRTGEKVFLECVQDMDHENMFWYRQDPGLGLRLIYFSYDVKMKEKGDIPEGYSVSREKKERFSLILESASTNQTSMYLCASSIGEKLFFGSGTQLSVL.